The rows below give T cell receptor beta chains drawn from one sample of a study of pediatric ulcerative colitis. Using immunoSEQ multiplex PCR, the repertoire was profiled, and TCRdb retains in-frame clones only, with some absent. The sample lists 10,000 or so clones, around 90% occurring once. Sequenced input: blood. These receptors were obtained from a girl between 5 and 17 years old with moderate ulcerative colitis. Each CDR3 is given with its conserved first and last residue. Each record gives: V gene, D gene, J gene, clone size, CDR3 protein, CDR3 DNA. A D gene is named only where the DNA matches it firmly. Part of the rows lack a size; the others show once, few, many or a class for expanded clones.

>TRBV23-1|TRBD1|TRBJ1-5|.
CARGQGSNQPQHF
TGCGCCAGGGGACAGGGGAGCAATCAGCCCCAGCATTTT
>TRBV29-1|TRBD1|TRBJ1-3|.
CSVTDRNRGNTIYF
TGCAGCGTTACGGACAGGAACCGTGGAAACACCATATATTTT
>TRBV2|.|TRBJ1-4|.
CASSVIQTNEKLFF
TGTGCCAGCAGTGTGATCCAGACTAATGAAAAACTGTTTTTT
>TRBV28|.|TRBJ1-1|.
CASSLGILRNTEAFF
TGTGCCAGCAGTTTGGGGATACTAAGGAACACTGAAGCTTTCTTT
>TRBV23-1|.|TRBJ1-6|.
CASSQPWRSQASPLHF
TGCGCCAGCAGTCAACCCTGGAGATCCCAGGCTTCACCCCTCCACTTT
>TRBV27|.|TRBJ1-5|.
CASSSSPYDSNQPQHF
TGTGCCAGCAGTTCCTCCCCCTATGATAGCAATCAGCCCCAGCATTTT
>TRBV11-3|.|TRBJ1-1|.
CASSHGNTEAFF
TGTGCCAGCAGCCACGGAAACACTGAAGCTTTCTTT
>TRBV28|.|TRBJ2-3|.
CASSLSTDTQYF
TGTGCCAGCAGTCTAAGCACAGATACGCAGTATTTT
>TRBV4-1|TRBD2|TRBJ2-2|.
CASSQEGWTRNTGELFF
TGCGCCAGCAGCCAAGAAGGTTGGACTAGAAACACCGGGGAGCTGTTTTTT
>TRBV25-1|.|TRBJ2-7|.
CASSVLGGDSNYEQYF
TGTGCCAGCAGTGTACTAGGGGGGGACAGCAATTACGAGCAGTACTTC
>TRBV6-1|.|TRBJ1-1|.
CASSPGRTEAFF
TGTGCCAGCAGCCCGGGGCGGACTGAAGCTTTCTTT
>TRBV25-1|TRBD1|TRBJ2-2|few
CASSDRDRDTGELFF
TGTGCCAGCAGTGACCGGGACAGGGACACCGGGGAGCTGTTTTTT
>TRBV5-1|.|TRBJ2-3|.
CASSLRGTDTQYF
TGCGCCAGCAGCCTCAGGGGCACAGATACGCAGTATTTT
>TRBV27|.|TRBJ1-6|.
CASSFWPSYNSPLHF
TGTGCCAGCAGTTTTTGGCCCTCCTATAATTCACCCCTCCACTTT
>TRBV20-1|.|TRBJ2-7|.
CSARDPPLQYF
TGCAGTGCTAGGGACCCGCCTCTGCAGTACTTC
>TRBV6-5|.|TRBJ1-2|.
CASSSTSVFGGYTF
TGTGCCAGCAGTTCCACTTCGGTATTTGGTGGCTACACCTTC
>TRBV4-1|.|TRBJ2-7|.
CASSQGRVGLAFPRGEQYF
TGCGCCAGCAGCCAAGGCCGGGTGGGGCTAGCGTTCCCCCGCGGCGAGCAGTACTTC
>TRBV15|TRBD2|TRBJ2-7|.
CATSREPAGGGSYEQYF
TGTGCCACCAGCAGAGAACCCGCCGGGGGGGGCTCCTACGAGCAGTACTTC
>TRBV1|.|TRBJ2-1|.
CTSSQVGTSGRSSYNEQFF
TGCACCAGCAGCCAAGTGGGGACTAGCGGGCGTAGCTCCTACAATGAGCAGTTCTTC
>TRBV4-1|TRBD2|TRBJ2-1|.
CASSDGLGNNEQFF
TGCGCCAGCAGCGACGGACTAGGGAACAATGAGCAGTTCTTC
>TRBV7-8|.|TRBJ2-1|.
CASSDTRFPRFF
TGTGCCAGCAGCGATACTAGATTTCCTCGGTTCTTC
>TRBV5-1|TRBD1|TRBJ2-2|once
CASSGRTGSTGELFF
TGCGCCAGCAGCGGTAGGACAGGGTCAACCGGGGAGCTGTTTTTT
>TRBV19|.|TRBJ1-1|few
CASSYGWNTEAFF
TGTGCCAGTAGTTACGGATGGAACACTGAAGCTTTCTTT
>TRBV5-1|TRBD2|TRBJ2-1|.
CASSLGGGGRASDEQFF
TGCGCCAGCAGCTTGGGAGGCGGCGGGAGGGCCTCAGATGAGCAGTTCTTC
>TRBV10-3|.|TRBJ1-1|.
CAISESRQGNTEAFF
TGTGCCATCAGTGAGTCTAGGCAGGGGAACACTGAAGCTTTCTTT
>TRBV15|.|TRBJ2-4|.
CATSRDPGHIAKNIQYF
TGTGCCACCAGCAGAGATCCGGGACATATCGCCAAAAACATTCAGTACTTC
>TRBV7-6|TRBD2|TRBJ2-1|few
CASSFPGLASEQFF
TGTGCCAGCAGCTTCCCCGGACTAGCATCGGAGCAGTTCTTC
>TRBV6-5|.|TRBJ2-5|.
CASSLGGSQETQYF
TGTGCCAGCAGTTTGGGGGGCAGCCAAGAGACCCAGTACTTC
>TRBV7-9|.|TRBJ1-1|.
CASSSTAYTEAFF
TGTGCCAGCAGCTCGACAGCTTACACTGAAGCTTTCTTT
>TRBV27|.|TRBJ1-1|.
CASSLSGVGDTEAFF
TGTGCCAGCAGTTTATCAGGGGTCGGTGACACTGAAGCTTTCTTT
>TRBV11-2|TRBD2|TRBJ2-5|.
CASSGGGLAGETQYF
TGTGCCAGCAGCGGGGGTGGACTAGCAGGAGAGACCCAGTACTTC
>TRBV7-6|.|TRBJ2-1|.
CASSLARADNEQFF
TGTGCCAGCAGCTTAGCTCGGGCCGACAATGAGCAGTTCTTC
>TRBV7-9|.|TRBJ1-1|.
CASSLVGLWGTQNTEAFF
TGTGCCAGCAGCTTAGTAGGACTTTGGGGGACCCAGAACACTGAAGCTTTCTTT
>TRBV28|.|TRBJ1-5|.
CASSFPPRVGNQPQHF
TGTGCCAGCAGTTTCCCGCCCCGGGTAGGCAATCAGCCCCAGCATTTT
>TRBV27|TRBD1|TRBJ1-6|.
CASSFDRESSYNSPLHF
TGTGCCAGCAGTTTCGACAGGGAGAGCTCCTATAATTCACCCCTCCACTTT
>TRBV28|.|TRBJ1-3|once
CASYAAGNTIYF
TGTGCCAGCTATGCCGCTGGAAACACCATATATTTT
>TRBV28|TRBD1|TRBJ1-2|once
CASSTPGQGSYGYTF
TGTGCCAGCAGCACTCCGGGACAGGGTTCCTATGGCTACACCTTC
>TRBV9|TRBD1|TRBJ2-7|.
CASSATGGQSYEQYF
TGTGCCAGCAGCGCAACAGGGGGGCAGTCCTACGAGCAGTACTTC
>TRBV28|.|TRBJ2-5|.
CASSRRLGETQYF
TGTGCCAGCAGCCGACGGCTGGGAGAGACCCAGTACTTC
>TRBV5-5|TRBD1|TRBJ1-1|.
CASSLREGAGNTEAFF
TGTGCCAGCAGCTTGCGCGAGGGGGCAGGGAACACTGAAGCTTTCTTT
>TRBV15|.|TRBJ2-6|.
CATSRASSGANVLTF
TGTGCCACCAGCAGAGCCAGCTCTGGGGCCAACGTCCTGACTTTC
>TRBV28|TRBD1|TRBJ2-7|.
CASTGSSGQGRYEQYF
TGTGCCAGCACCGGGTCTTCTGGACAGGGGCGCTACGAGCAGTACTTC
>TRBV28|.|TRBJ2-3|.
CASSLRTRSTDTQYF
TGTGCCAGCAGTTTACGAACCAGGAGCACAGATACGCAGTATTTT
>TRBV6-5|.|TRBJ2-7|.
CASSYSNPGQGYEQYF
TGTGCCAGCAGTTACTCGAACCCGGGGCAGGGGTACGAGCAGTACTTC
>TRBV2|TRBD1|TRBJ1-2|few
CARRQGGYTF
TGTGCCAGACGACAGGGTGGCTACACCTTC
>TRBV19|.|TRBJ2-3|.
CASSRGGNTDTQYF
TGTGCCAGTAGTAGAGGAGGGAACACAGATACGCAGTATTTT
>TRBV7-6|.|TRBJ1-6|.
CASSGRAGYYSPLHF
TGTGCCAGCAGCGGCCGGGCAGGGTATTATTCACCCCTCCACTTT
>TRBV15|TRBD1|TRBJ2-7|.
CATSPGTGFGEQYF
TGTGCCACCAGCCCCGGGACAGGTTTTGGCGAGCAGTACTTC
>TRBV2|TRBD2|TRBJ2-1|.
CASGRTSGGVNEQFF
TGTGCCAGCGGCCGGACTAGCGGGGGGGTCAATGAGCAGTTCTTC
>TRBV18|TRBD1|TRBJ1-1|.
CASSPDRVRNTEAFF
TGTGCCAGCTCACCGGACAGGGTGAGGAACACTGAAGCTTTCTTT
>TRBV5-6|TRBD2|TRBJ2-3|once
CASSLRLAGSTDTQYF
TGTGCCAGCAGCCTAAGACTAGCGGGGAGCACAGATACGCAGTATTTT
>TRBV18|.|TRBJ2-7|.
CASSPGTELTYEQYF
TGTGCCAGCTCACCAGGGACGGAACTGACCTACGAGCAGTACTTC
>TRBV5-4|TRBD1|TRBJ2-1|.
CASSLQGANEQFF
TGTGCCAGCAGCTTACAGGGGGCCAATGAGCAGTTCTTC
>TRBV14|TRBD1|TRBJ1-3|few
CASRKTGLSGNTIYF
TGTGCCAGCAGAAAGACAGGGCTGTCTGGAAACACCATATATTTT